The T cell receptor (beta chain) under discussion was sequenced for a study of CD8 T cells in Susac syndrome. Reverse transcription of about 0.45 to 1 ug RNA used random hexamers. One entry per CDR3 protein, called by TCRdb with MiXCR from the immunoSEQ multiplex PCR reads. The sample has some 200,000 distinct CDR3 sequences, about 94% seen once. Germline lookup yields CDR1 LGHNA and CDR2 YNFKEQ. Trimming removed 4 bases from V and 5 bases from J; junction bases left unmatched: 5. The CDR3 is made up of 15 amino acids. This clonotype was detected once. V gene TRBV4-2 combines with J gene TRBJ2-2; TRBD2 matches 9 bases. This receptor was taken from a human donor with multiple sclerosis. The sequenced material came from CD8+ T cells from PBMCs. The chain's CDR3 is CASSPLAGRTGELFF. Written as DNA, the CDR3 is TGTGCCAGCAGCCCCCTAGCGGGAAGGACCGGGGAGCTGTTTTTT.